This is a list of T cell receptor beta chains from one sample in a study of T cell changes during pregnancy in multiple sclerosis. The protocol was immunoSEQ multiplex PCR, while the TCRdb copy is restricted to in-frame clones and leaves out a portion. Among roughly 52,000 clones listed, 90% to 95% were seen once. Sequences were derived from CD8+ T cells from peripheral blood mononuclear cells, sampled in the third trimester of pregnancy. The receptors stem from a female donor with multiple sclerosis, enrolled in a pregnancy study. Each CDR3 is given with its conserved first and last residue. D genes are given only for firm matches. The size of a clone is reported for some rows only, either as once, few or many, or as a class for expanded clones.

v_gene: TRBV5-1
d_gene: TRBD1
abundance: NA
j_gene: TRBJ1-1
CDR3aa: CASSLFPRQGALRAFF
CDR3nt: TGCGCCAGCAGCCTGTTCCCGCGACAGGGGGCGCTTAGAGCTTTCTTT

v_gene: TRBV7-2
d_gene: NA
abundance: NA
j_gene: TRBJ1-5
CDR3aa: CASSLDSSVADPNQPQHF
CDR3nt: TGTGCCAGCAGCTTAGATTCGTCAGTCGCCGATCCCAATCAGCCCCAGCATTTT

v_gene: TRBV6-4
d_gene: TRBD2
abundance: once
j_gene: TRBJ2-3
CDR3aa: CASSDSAGGVSDTQYF
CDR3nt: TGTGCCAGCAGTGACTCGGCGGGAGGAGTGTCAGATACGCAGTATTTT

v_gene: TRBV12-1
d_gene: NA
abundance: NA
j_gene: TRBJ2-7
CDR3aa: CASRTGTRHEQYF
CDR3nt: TGTGCCAGCAGAACCGGGACTAGACACGAGCAGTACTTC

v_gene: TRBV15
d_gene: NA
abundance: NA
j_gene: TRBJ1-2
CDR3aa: CATSRWLTDSGYTF
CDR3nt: TGTGCCACCAGCAGATGGCTGACAGATTCTGGCTACACCTTC

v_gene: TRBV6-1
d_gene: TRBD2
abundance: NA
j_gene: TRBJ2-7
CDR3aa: CASSEGSGTTYEQYF
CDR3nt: TGTGCCAGCAGTGAGGGTAGCGGGACCACCTACGAGCAGTACTTC

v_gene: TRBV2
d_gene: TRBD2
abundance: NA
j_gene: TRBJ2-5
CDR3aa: CASSDPAGGETQYF
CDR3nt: TGTGCCAGCAGTGACCCAGCGGGAGGGGAGACCCAGTACTTC

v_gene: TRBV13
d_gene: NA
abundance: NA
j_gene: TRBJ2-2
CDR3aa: CASSFLVGTGELFF
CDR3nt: TGTGCCAGCAGCTTTCTAGTTGGGACCGGGGAGCTGTTTTTT

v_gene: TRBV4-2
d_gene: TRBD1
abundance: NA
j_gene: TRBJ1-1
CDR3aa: CASSQGDRLEAFF
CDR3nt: TGTGCCAGCAGCCAAGGGGACAGGCTCGAAGCTTTCTTT

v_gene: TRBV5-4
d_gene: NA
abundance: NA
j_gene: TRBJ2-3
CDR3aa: CASSRQERATDTQYF
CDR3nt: TGTGCCAGCAGCCGCCAGGAGCGGGCCACAGATACGCAGTATTTT

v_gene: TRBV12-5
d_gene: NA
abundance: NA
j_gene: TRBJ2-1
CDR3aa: CASGPPNNPYNEQFF
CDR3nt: TGTGCTAGTGGTCCCCCGAACAACCCCTACAATGAGCAGTTCTTC

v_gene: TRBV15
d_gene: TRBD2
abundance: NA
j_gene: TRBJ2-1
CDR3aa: CATSRGGTSGNSYNEQFF
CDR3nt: TGTGCCACCAGCAGAGGAGGGACTAGCGGGAACTCCTACAATGAGCAGTTCTTC

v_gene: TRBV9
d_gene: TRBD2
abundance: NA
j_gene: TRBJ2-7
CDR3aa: CASSSSGTTLEQYF
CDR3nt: TGTGCCAGCAGCTCTAGCGGGACCACCCTAGAGCAGTACTTC

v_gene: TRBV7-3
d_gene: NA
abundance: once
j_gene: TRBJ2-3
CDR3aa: CASSLTGGGTDTQYF
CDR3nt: TGTGCCAGCAGCTTAACAGGGGGAGGCACAGATACGCAGTATTTT

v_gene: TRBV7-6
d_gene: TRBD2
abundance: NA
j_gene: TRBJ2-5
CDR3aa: CASSLASSGGQETQYF
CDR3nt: TGTGCCAGCAGCTTAGCTTCTAGCGGGGGTCAAGAGACCCAGTACTTC

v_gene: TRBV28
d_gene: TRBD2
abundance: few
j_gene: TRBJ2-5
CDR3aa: CASVISGRFRETQYF
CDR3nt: TGTGCCAGCGTTATTAGCGGGAGGTTTCGAGAGACCCAGTACTTC

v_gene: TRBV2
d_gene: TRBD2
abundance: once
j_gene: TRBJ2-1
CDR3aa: CASRGTSGAYNEQFF
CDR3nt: TGTGCCAGCAGAGGGACTAGCGGGGCCTACAATGAGCAGTTCTTC

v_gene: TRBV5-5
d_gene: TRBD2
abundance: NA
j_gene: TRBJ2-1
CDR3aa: CASSSISGLANNEQFF
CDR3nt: TGTGCCAGCAGCTCTATCTCGGGACTAGCGAACAATGAGCAGTTCTTC

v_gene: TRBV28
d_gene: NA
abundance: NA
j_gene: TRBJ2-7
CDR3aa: CASSFGRDEQYF
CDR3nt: TGTGCCAGCAGTTTTGGCAGGGACGAGCAGTACTTC

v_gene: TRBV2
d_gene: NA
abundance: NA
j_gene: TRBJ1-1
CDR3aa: CASRPGGGNTEAFF
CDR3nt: TGTGCCAGCAGGCCCGGGGGGGGGAACACTGAAGCTTTCTTT

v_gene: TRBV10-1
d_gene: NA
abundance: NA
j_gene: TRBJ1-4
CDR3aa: CARNNTGPTNEKLFF
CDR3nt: TGCGCCAGGAATAACACAGGGCCGACTAATGAAAAACTGTTTTTT

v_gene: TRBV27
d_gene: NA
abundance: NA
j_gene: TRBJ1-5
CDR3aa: CASRGLLSNQPQHF
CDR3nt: TGTGCCAGCAGGGGACTACTGAGCAATCAGCCCCAGCATTTT

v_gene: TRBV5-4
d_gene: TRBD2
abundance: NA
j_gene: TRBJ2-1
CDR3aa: CASSLVAGFYNEQFF
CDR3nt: TGTGCCAGCAGCTTGGTAGCGGGATTCTACAATGAGCAGTTCTTC

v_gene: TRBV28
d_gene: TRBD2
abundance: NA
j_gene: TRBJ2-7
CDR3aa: CASSLGGGLAFYEQYF
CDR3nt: TGTGCCAGCAGTTTAGGCGGGGGACTAGCCTTCTACGAGCAGTACTTC

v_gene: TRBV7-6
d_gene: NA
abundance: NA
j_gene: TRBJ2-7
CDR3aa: CASSLYPGEGGDYEQYF
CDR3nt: TGTGCCAGCAGCTTATATCCGGGAGAGGGGGGGGACTACGAGCAGTACTTC

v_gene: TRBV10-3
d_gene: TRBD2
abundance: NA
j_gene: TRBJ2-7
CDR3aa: CAISESGGVRYF
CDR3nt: TGTGCCATCAGTGAGTCTGGGGGGGTTCGATACTTC

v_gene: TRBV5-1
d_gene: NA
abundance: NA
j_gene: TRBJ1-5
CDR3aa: CASSLSSGWPQHF
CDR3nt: TGCGCCAGCAGCTTGTCGTCTGGCTGGCCCCAGCATTTT

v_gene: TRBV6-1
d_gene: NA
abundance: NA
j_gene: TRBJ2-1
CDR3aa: CASSDLGGEQFF
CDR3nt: TGTGCCAGCAGTGATTTAGGCGGTGAGCAGTTCTTC

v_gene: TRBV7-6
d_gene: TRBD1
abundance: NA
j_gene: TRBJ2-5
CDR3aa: CASSLNRPGTGGLLGTQYF
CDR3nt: TGTGCCAGCAGCTTAAATAGACCCGGGACAGGGGGCTTATTAGGGACCCAGTACTTC